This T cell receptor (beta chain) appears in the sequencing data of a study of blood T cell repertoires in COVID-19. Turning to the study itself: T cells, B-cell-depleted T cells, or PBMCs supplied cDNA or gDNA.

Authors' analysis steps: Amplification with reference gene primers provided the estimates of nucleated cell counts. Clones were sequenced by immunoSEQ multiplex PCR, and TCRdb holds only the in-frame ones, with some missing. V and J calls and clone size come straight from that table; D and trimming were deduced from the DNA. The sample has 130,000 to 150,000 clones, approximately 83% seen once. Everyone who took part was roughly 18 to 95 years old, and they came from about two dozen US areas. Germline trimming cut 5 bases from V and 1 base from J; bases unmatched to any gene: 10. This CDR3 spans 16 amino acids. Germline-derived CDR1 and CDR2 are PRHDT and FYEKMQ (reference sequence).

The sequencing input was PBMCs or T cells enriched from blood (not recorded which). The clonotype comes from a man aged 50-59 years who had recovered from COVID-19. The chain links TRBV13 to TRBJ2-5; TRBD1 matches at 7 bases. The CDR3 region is CASSTRTRDSQETQYF. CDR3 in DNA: TGTGCCAGCAGCACTCGTACCCGGGACAGCCAAGAGACCCAGTACTTC.